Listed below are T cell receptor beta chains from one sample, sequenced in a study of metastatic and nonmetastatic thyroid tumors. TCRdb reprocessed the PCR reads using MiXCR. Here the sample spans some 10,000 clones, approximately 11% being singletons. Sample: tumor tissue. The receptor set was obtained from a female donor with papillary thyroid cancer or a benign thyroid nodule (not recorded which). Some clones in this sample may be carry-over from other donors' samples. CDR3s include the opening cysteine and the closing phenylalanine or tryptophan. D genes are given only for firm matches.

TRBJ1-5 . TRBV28 CASSRPLGAGQPQHF
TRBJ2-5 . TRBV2 CASSRAAETQYF
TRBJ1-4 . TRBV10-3 CAISTNPGTNEKLFF
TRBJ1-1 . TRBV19 CASNRDASNTEAFF
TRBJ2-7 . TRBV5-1 CASSLAPSSISYEQYF
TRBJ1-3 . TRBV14 CASSRQLSGNTIYF
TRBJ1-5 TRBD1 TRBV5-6 CASISGTGGSFQPQHF
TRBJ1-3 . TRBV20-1 CSASSEGGCSGNTIYF
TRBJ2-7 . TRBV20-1 CSASFPSNPYEQYF
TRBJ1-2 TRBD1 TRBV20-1 CSASGQGYGYTF
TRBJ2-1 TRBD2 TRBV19 CASSIRAGGAVEQFF
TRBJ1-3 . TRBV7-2 CASSLTPGGNTIYF
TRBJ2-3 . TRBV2 CDSQEGRNTQYF
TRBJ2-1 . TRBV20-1 CSARASGALANEQFF
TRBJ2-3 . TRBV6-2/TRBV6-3 CASSLGRPRTDTQYF
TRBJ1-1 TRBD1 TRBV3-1 CASSLWTGGTGTEAFF
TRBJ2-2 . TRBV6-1 CASSERQPNTGELFF
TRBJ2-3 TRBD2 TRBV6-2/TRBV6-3 CASSYSIWGLAGGPGDTQYF
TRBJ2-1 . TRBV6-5 CASSYAGTSSSYNEQFF
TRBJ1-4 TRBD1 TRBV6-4 CASSRQGAATNEKLFF
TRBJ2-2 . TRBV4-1 CASSQEPRGVNTGELFF
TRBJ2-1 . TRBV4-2 CASSQDLGTYNEQFF
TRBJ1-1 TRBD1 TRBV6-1 CASLVGGWDTEAFF
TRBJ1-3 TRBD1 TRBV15 CATSMGTGALGNTIYF
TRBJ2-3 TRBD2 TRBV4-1 CASSPWGGGLSITDTQYF
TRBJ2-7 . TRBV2 CASSGVGVYEQYF
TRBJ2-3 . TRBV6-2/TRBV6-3 CASTRPGTDTQYF
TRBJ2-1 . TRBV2 CASSRYPVGAGYNEQFF
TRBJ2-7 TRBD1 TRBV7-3 CASSLEAGTVYEQYF